Below are 21 T cell receptor beta chains sequenced from a single sample in a study of cytomegalovirus exposure and HLA in healthy donors. The primer mix had 60 Vbeta and 13 Jbeta primers. Only in-frame clones appear in the TCRdb table, and some are missing; sequencing was by immunoSEQ multiplex PCR. The table lists roughly 71,000 clones, around 69% of them singletons. What was sequenced was PBMCs. The receptors come from a human donor in good health.

CDR3 protein: CAWSPGTSWDTEAFF. The CDR3 nucleotides are TGTGCCTGGAGCCCTGGGACATCATGGGACACTGAAGCTTTCTTT. The chain is built from TRBV30 and TRBJ1-1; a possible D gene is TRBD1 (6 bases). CDR3 length equals 15 residues. Germline V gene sequence: CDR1 GTSNPN, CDR2 SVGIG (reference sequence). V dropped 3 bases and J dropped 3 bases, with 17 bases sitting between them. Together with reference TRBV30 and TRBJ1-1, the CDR3 gives the full variable domain: SQTIHQWPATLVQPVGSPLSLECTVEGTSNPNLYWYRQAAGRGLQLLFYSVGIGQISSEVPQNLSASRPQDRQFILSSKKLLLSDSGFYLCAWSPGTSWDTEAFFGQGTRLTVV.

This clone has a handful of counts. The CDR3 DNA reads as TGTGCCAGCAGCTTAGCGCGACACCTTAGCAATCAGCCCCAGCATTTT. Translated: CASSLARHLSNQPQHF. The chain links TRBV7-8 to TRBJ1-5; no clear D. The CDR3 totals 16 residues. The V end lost 0 bases, the J end lost 0 bases, and 9 bases lay between the germline ends. Germline V gene sequence: CDR1 SGHVS, CDR2 FQNEAQ.

This clone was seen a few times. The CDR3 spells CASRGQGAGDTEAFF. DNA of the CDR3: TGTGCCAGCAGGGGACAGGGGGCGGGGGACACTGAAGCTTTCTTT. The V call is TRBV6-5, the J call TRBJ1-1, with 12 bases identical to TRBD1. From germline, CDR1 is MNHEY and CDR2 SVGAGI. The CDR3 length is 15 residues. The V and J ends lost 6 bases and 3 bases, in that order; junction bases with no gene match: 5.

DNA of the CDR3: TGTGCCAGCAGCCCAAGGGGGGGAGACGGCGCTGAGCAGTTCTTC. Amino acids: CASSPRGGDGAEQFF. The V gene is TRBV9, the J gene TRBJ2-1; a possible D gene is TRBD2 (7 bases). Per the germline V gene, CDR1 is SGDLS and CDR2 is YYNGEE. The CDR3 is made up of 15 amino acids. V lost 4 bases and J lost 9, with 20 bases in between.

V is TRBV9 and J is TRBJ1-4, with 9 bases that match TRBD1. Looked up from germline, CDR1 is SGDLS and CDR2 is YYNGEE. The CDR3 loop spans 16 amino acids. Trimming at V came to 3 bases and at J to 8 bases, leaving 11 bases not matched to a gene. In DNA, the CDR3 is TGTGCCAGCAGCGCCTCCCGGGACAGGGATCGAGAAAAACTGTTTTTT. Encoded protein: CASSASRDRDREKLFF.

A word on this clone: The same CDR3 also results from other DNA sequences found in this sample. The J gene is TRBJ1-5, the V gene TRBV30; maybe TRBD1 (6 bases). CDR3 length: 14 amino acids. Between the trimmed V and J ends, which lost 1 base and 3 bases, there was a span of 10 bases. Germline CDR1 is GTSNPN and CDR2 is SVGIG (reference sequence). The CDR3 loop reads CAWSAGTSNQPQHF. CDR3 coding DNA: TGTGCCTGGAGTGCCGGGACATCCAATCAGCCCCAGCATTTT.

This clone is a singleton in its sample. V is TRBV6-6 and J is TRBJ1-2; no clear D gene. V was cut by 6 bases and J by 3 bases, with 8 bases left in between. CDR3 length: 12 amino acids. Germline values: CDR1 MNHNY, CDR2 SVGAGI (reference sequence). Here the CDR3 DNA reads TGTGCCAGCAGGCAGAGGGACTATGGCTACACCTTC. Translated, it gives CASRQRDYGYTF.

The chain links TRBV27 to TRBJ2-7, with 8 bases identical to TRBD2. V lost 6 bases and J lost 0; bases outside the gene matches: 16. CDR1 and CDR2 from the germline V gene are MNHEY and SMNVEV (reference sequence). The CDR3 sequence is 18 residues long. The CDR3 region is CASSLGEREPPSSYEQYF. The CDR3 DNA is TGTGCCAGCAGCCTGGGAGAGCGGGAGCCTCCAAGCTCCTACGAGCAGTACTTC.

Written as DNA, the CDR3 is TGCGCCAGCAGCCAAGTCACGACTAGCGGGCGGTACGAGCAGTACTTC. Translation gives CASSQVTTSGRYEQYF. V usage is TRBV4-1 and J usage is TRBJ2-7; TRBD2 agrees at 10 bases. V shed 1 base, J shed 4 bases, and the junction held 7 bases outside the gene matches. This CDR3 has 16 residues. The germline CDR1 and CDR2 sequences are MGHRA and YSYEKL.

This clone was detected only a few times. The J gene is TRBJ1-2, the V gene TRBV5-5; 9 bases line up with TRBD1. The junction had 6 bases not matched to a gene; V was cut back by 1 base and J by 8 bases. The CDR3 totals 14 residues. Germline CDR1 and CDR2: SGHKS and YYEKEE (reference sequence). CDR3 DNA sequence: TGTGCCAGCAGCTTGCCCGGGACAGGGAAGGGCTACACCTTC. This translates into CASSLPGTGKGYTF.

The V gene is TRBV7-9, the J gene TRBJ2-1; 7 nucleotides align to TRBD2. Germline V lookup: CDR1 SEHNR, CDR2 FQNEAQ (reference sequence). The ends lost 1 base at V and 2 bases at J; junction bases unmatched: 5. The CDR3 runs 16 residues. The CDR3 nucleotides read TGTGCCAGCAGCTTAGTGAGGGGAGGGACCTACAATGAGCAGTTCTTC. Translation: CASSLVRGGTYNEQFF.

In its sample, this clone was seen a few times. The CDR3 region is CASSEDRGGQPQHF. CDR3 nucleotide sequence: TGTGCCAGCAGTGAGGACAGGGGAGGTCAGCCCCAGCATTTT. The rearrangement joins TRBV6-1 to TRBJ1-5, with 9 positions matching TRBD1. This CDR3 is 14 amino acids long. CDR1 MNHNS and CDR2 SASEGT come from the germline V gene. Germline trimming cut 3 bases from V and 6 bases from J; bases unmatched to any gene: 3.

V and J are TRBV4-2 and TRBJ2-5; a weak D match, TRBD2 (6 bases). Trimming removed 0 bases at V and 2 bases at J, with 10 bases between. The CDR3 spans 15 residues. Germline CDR1 reads LGHNA; CDR2 reads YNFKEQ. The CDR3 coding sequence is TGTGCCAGCAGCCAAGAGGGACTCCTTCAAGAGACCCAGTACTTC. Its translation is CASSQEGLLQETQYF.

V is TRBV5-1 and J is TRBJ1-2; 9 bases are shared with TRBD1. V shed 7 bases and J 8 bases; nucleotides not matched to a gene: 12. Germline V gene lookup returns CDR1 SGHRS and CDR2 YFSETQ. This CDR3 spans 14 amino acids. Written as DNA, the CDR3 is TGCGCCAGCCGCCCGGGACAGGGTCTTCAGGGCTACACCTTC. Protein product: CASRPGQGLQGYTF.

V is TRBV13 and J is TRBJ2-7, with 11 positions matching TRBD2. CDR3 length: 14 residues. The V gene's germline CDR1 is PRHDT and CDR2 FYEKMQ (reference sequence). The V gene end was trimmed by 2 bases and the J gene end by 5 bases; junction bases not matched to a gene: 2. CDR3 region: CASSLTSGSNEQYF. CDR3 nucleotide sequence: TGTGCCAGCAGCTTAACTAGCGGGAGCAACGAGCAGTACTTC.

The chain carries TRBV19 and TRBJ2-1, with 10 bases aligning to TRBD2. The trim removed 2 bases at V and 7 bases at J, leaving 8 bases unmatched. Germline lookup yields CDR1 LNHDA and CDR2 SQIVND (reference sequence). CDR3 length: 16 amino acids. The CDR3, as DNA: TGTGCCAGTAGTATATTCCTAGCGGGAGAAGGGAATGAGCAGTTCTTC. As protein: CASSIFLAGEGNEQFF.

The V gene is TRBV5-1, the J gene TRBJ2-7; weak D call: TRBD1 (6 bases). Trimming took 5 bases from V and 6 from J, leaving 9 bases between them. Germline V gives CDR1 SGHRS, CDR2 YFSETQ. This CDR3 comprises 11 residues. The CDR3 sequence is CASRGQSEQYF. The CDR3 DNA sequence: TGCGCCAGCAGAGGACAGTCCGAGCAGTACTTC. The full variable domain, rest sourced from reference TRBV5-1 and TRBJ2-7, is KAGVTQTPRYLIKTRGQQVTLSCSPISGHRSVSWYQQTPGQGLQFLFEYFSETQRNKGNFPGRFSGRQFSNSRSEMNVSTLELGDSALYLCASRGQSEQYFGPGTRLTVT.

The chain recombines TRBV4-2 with TRBJ2-7; tentative D call: TRBD2 (6 bases). The V gene's germline CDR1 is LGHNA and CDR2 YNFKEQ. This CDR3 has 15 amino acids. Deletions cut 1 base from V and 4 bases from J, with 14 bases between. CDR3 protein: CASSQGTGEVYEQYF. In DNA form, the CDR3 reads TGTGCCAGCAGCCAAGGAACGGGAGAGGTGTACGAGCAGTACTTC.

Written as DNA, the CDR3 is TGTGCCAGCAGCTTAGGACTAGCGGGCCGTAGCACAGATACGCAGTATTTT. Translation gives CASSLGLAGRSTDTQYF. This chain uses TRBV11-2 with TRBJ2-3, with 10 bases identical to TRBD2. The V and J ends lost 1 base and 0 bases, in that order; junction bases with no gene match: 4. Germline V lookup: CDR1 SGHAT, CDR2 FQNNGV. The CDR3 is made up of 17 amino acids. The variable domain in full, completed from reference TRBV11-2 and TRBJ2-3, reads EAGVAQSPRYKIIEKRQSVAFWCNPISGHATLYWYQQILGQGPKLLIQFQNNGVVDDSQLPKDRFSAERLKGVDSTLKIQPAKLEDSAVYLCASSLGLAGRSTDTQYFGPGTRLTVL.

The V gene is TRBV6-5, the J gene TRBJ1-5, with D possibly matching TRBD1 (5 bases). CDR3 length: 15 amino acids. Deletions cut 6 bases from V and 4 bases from J, with 16 bases between. The germline gives CDR1 MNHEY, CDR2 SVGAGI. The CDR3 sequence is CASSLTGAGNQPQHF. In DNA form, the CDR3 reads TGTGCCAGCAGCCTAACAGGAGCTGGAAATCAGCCCCAGCATTTT.

V and J are TRBV6-5 and TRBJ2-7, with 13 bases identical to TRBD2. The CDR3 runs to 14 residues. Trimming at V came to 6 bases and at J to 6 bases, leaving 5 bases not matched to a gene. Germline V gene lookup returns CDR1 MNHEY and CDR2 SVGAGI. CDR3 sequence (DNA): TGTGCCAGCAGGGGGGGACTAGCGGGGCGCGAGCAGTACTTC. Translating gives CASRGGLAGREQYF.